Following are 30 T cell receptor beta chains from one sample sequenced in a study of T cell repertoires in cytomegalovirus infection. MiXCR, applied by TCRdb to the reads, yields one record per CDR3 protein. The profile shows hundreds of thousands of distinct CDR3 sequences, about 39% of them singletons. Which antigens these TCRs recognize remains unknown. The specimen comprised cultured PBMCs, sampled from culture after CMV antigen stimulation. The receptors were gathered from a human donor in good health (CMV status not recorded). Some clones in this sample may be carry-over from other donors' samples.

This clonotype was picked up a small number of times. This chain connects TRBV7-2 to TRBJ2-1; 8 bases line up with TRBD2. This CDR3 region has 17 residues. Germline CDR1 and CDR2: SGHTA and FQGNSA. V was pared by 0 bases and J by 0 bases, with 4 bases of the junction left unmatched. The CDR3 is CASSLASGGSSYNEQFF. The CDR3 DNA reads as TGTGCCAGCAGCTTAGCGAGCGGGGGAAGCTCCTACAATGAGCAGTTCTTC.

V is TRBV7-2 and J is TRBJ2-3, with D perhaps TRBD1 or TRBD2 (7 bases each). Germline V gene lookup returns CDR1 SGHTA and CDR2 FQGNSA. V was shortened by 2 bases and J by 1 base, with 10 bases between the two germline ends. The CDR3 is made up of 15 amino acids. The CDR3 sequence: CASSLQGGGTDTQYF. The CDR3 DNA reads TGTGCCAGCAGCTTACAGGGGGGGGGCACAGATACGCAGTATTTT.

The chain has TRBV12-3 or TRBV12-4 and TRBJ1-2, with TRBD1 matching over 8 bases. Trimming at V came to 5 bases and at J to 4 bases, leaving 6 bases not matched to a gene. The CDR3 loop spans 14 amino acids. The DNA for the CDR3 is TGTGCCAGCAGTCCGACAGGGGCGGCCTATGGCTACACCTTC. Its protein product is CASSPTGAAYGYTF.

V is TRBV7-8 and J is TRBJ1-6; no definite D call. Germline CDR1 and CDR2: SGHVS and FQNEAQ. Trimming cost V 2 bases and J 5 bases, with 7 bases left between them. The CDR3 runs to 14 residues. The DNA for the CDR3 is TGTGCCAGCAGCTTAACCGGGAATAATTCACCCCTCCACTTT. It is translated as CASSLTGNNSPLHF.

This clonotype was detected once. CDR3 in DNA: TGTGCCAGCGTCGGAGCGGGAGGCGTTGCCTACAATGAGCAGTTCTTC. Amino acids: CASVGAGGVAYNEQFF. The J gene is TRBJ2-1, the V gene TRBV6-2 or TRBV6-3; 9 bases agree with TRBD2. Trimming at V came to 8 bases and at J to 2 bases, leaving 10 bases not matched to a gene. Germline V gene sequence: CDR1 MNHEY, CDR2 SVGEGT. The CDR3 covers 16 residues.

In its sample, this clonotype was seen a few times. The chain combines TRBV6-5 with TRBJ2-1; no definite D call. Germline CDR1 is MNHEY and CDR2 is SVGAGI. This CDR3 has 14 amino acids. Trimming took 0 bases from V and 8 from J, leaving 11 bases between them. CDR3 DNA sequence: TGTGCCAGCAGTTACTCCGTTGGGATAGATGAGCAGTTCTTC. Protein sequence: CASSYSVGIDEQFF.

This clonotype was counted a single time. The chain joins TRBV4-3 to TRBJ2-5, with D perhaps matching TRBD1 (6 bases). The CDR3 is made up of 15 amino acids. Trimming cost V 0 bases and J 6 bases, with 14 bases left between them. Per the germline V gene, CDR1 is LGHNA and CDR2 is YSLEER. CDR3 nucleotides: TGCGCCAGCAGCCAAGAACGAAGGGGGTGGAAGACCCAGTACTTC. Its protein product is CASSQERRGWKTQYF.

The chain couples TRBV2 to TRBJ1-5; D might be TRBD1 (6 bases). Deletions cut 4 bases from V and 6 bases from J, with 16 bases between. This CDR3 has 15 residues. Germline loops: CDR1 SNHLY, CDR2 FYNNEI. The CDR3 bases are TGTGCCAGCAGTGGTTCAGGGGTTGGCGGTCAGCCCCAGCATTTT. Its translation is CASSGSGVGGQPQHF.

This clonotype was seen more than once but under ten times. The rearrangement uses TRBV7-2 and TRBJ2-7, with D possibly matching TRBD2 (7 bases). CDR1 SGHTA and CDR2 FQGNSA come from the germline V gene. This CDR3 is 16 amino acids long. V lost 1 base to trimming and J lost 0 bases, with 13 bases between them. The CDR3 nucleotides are TGTGCCAGCAGCTTAGGGGGGGGCCCCTACTCCTACGAGCAGTACTTC. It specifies CASSLGGGPYSYEQYF. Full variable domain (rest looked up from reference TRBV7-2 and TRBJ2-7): GAGVSQSPSNKVTEKGKDVELRCDPISGHTALYWYRQSLGQGLEFLIYFQGNSAPDKSGLPSDRFSAERTGGSVSTLTIQRTQQEDSAVYLCASSLGGGPYSYEQYFGPGTRLTVT.

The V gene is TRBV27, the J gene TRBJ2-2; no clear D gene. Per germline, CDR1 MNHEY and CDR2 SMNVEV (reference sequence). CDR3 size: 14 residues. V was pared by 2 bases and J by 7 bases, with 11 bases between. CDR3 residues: CASSLSWDGGELFF. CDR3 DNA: TGTGCCAGCAGTTTAAGCTGGGATGGCGGGGAGCTGTTTTTT.

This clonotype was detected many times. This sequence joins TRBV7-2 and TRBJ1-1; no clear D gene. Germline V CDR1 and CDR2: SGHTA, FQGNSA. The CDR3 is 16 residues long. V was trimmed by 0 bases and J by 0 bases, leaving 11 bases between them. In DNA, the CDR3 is TGTGCCAGCAGCTTAGCCGGGCACGTCATGAACACTGAAGCTTTCTTT. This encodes CASSLAGHVMNTEAFF.

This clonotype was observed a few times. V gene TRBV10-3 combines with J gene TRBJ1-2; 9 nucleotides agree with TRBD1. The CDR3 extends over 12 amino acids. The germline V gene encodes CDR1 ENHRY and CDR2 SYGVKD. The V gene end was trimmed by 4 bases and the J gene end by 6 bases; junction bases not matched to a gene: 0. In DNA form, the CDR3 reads TGTGCCATCAGTGGGGACAGGGATGGCTACACCTTC. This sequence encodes CAISGDRDGYTF.

Here the CDR3 DNA reads TGTGCCAGCAGTGCCGGTCTGGGTTTAGCCAAAAACATTCAGTACTTC. This codes for CASSAGLGLAKNIQYF. V and J are TRBV12-3 or TRBV12-4 and TRBJ2-4, with no clear D. The CDR3 contains 16 residues. Trimming took off 5 bases at V and 0 bases at J, with 14 bases between the two ends.

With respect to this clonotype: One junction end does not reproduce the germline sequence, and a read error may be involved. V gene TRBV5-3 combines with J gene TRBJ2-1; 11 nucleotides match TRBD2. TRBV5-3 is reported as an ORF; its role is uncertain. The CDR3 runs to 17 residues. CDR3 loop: CASSSGTSGISYNEQFF. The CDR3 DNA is TGTGCCAGCAGCTCGGGGACTAGCGGCATATCCTACAATGAGCAGTTCTTC.

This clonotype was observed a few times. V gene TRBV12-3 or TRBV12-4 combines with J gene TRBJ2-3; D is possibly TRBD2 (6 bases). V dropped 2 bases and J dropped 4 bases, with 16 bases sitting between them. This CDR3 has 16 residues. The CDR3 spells CASSLRGSSSSDTQYF. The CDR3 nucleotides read TGTGCCAGCAGTTTACGGGGGAGCAGCAGTTCAGATACGCAGTATTTT.

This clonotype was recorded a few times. The CDR3, as DNA: TGTGCCAGCAGCTTAGATATGAGGACAACTAATGAAAAACTGTTTTTT. Amino acid sequence: CASSLDMRTTNEKLFF. V and J are TRBV7-2 and TRBJ1-4; D remains ambiguous. Trimming cost V 1 base and J 0 bases, with 9 bases left between them. Germline values: CDR1 SGHTA, CDR2 FQGNSA. The CDR3 covers 16 residues. The full variable domain, with the rest looked up from reference TRBV7-2 and TRBJ1-4, is GAGVSQSPSNKVTEKGKDVELRCDPISGHTALYWYRQSLGQGLEFLIYFQGNSAPDKSGLPSDRFSAERTGGSVSTLTIQRTQQEDSAVYLCASSLDMRTTNEKLFFGSGTQLSVL.

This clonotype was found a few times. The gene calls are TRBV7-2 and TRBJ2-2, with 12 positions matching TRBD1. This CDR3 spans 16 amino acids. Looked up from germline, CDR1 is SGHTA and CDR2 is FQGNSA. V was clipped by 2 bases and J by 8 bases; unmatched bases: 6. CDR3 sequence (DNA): TGTGCCAGCAGCTTAAGGGACAGGGGGCTTACGGGGGAGCTGTTTTTT. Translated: CASSLRDRGLTGELFF.

This CDR3 reads CAVRGGTDSSPLHF. The CDR3 nucleotides are TGTGCCGTACGAGGGGGAACTGACAGTTCACCCCTCCACTTT. The V gene is TRBV10-3, the J gene TRBJ1-6, with a tentative D call TRBD1 (6 bases). There are 14 residues in the CDR3. V gave up 11 bases and J gave up 9 bases, with 20 bases separating them. Per germline, CDR1 ENHRY and CDR2 SYGVKD.

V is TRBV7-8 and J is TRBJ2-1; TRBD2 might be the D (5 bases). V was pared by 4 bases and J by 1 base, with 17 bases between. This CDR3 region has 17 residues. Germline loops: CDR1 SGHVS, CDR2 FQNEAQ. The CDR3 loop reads CASSSRRTSDSYNEQFF. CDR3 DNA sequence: TGTGCCAGCAGCTCCCGAAGAACTAGTGATTCCTACAATGAGCAGTTCTTC.

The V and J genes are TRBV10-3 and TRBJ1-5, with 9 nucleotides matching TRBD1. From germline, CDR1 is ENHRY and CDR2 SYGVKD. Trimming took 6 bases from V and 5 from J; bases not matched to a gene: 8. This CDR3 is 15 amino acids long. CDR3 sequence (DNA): TGTGCCATCAGCGACCACCGGGACAGGGATCAGCCCCAGCATTTT. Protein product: CAISDHRDRDQPQHF.

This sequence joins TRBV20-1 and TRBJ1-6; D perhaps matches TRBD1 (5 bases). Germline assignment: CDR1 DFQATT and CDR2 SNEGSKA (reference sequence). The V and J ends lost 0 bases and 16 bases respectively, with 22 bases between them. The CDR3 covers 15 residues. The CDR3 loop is CSARDLRVGGQQLHF. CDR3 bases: TGCAGTGCTAGAGACCTGAGGGTGGGGGGTCAACAACTCCACTTT.

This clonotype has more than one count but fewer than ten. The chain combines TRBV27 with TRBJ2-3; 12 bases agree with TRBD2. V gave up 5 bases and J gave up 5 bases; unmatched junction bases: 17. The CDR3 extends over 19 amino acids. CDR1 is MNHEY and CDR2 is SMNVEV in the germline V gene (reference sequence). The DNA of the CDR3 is TGTGCCAGCAGTATACTGACTAGCGGGAGAGCCTTAGGGGGAGATACGCAGTATTTT. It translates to CASSILTSGRALGGDTQYF.

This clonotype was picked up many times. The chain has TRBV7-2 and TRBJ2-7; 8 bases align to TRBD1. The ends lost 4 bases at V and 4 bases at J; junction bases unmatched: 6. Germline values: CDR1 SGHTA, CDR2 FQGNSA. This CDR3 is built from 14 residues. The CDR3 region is CASSSGQGSYEQYF. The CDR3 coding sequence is TGTGCCAGCAGCTCAGGACAGGGATCTTACGAGCAGTACTTC.

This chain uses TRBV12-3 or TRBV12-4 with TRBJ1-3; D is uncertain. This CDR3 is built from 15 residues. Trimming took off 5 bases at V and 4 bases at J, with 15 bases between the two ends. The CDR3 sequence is CASSGPIRGGNTIYF. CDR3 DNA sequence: TGTGCCAGCAGTGGCCCAATAAGAGGCGGAAACACCATATATTTT.

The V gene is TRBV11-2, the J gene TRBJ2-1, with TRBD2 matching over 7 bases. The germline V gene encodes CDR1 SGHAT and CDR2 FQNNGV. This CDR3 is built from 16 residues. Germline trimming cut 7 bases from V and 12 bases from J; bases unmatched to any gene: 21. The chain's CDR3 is CASTPPPRDYRARQFF. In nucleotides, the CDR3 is TGTGCCAGCACACCCCCTCCCCGGGACTACCGAGCCAGGCAGTTCTTC.

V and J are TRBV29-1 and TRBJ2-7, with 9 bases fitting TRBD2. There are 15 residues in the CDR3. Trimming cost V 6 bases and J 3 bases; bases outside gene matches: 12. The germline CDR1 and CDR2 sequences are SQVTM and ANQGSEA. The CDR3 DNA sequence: TGCAGCGTGCGGGGGGGCGTGACCTCCGACTACGAGCAGTACTTC. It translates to CSVRGGVTSDYEQYF.

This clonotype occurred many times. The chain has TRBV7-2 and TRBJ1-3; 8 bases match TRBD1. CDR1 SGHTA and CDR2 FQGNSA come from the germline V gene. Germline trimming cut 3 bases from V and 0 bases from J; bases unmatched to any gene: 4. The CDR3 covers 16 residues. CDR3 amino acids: CASSLTGADSGNTIYF. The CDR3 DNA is TGTGCCAGCAGCTTGACAGGGGCTGACTCTGGAAACACCATATATTTT.

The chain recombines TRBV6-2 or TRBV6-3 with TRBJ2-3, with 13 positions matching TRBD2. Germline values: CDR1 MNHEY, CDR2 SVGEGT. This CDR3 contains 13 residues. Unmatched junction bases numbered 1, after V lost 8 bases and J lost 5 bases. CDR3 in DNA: TGTGCCAGCGGACTAGCGGGAGTAGATACGCAGTATTTT. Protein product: CASGLAGVDTQYF.

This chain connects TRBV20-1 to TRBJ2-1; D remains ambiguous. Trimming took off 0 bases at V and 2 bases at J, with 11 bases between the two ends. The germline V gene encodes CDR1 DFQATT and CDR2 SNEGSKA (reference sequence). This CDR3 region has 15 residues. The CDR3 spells CSARDRHLPYNEQFF. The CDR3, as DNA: TGCAGTGCTAGAGACAGACACCTACCCTACAATGAGCAGTTCTTC.

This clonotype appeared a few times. The CDR3: CAISDGDFSTDTQYF. CDR3 nucleotides: TGTGCCATCAGTGATGGGGACTTCAGCACAGATACGCAGTATTTT. V and J are TRBV10-3 and TRBJ2-3; D possibly corresponds to TRBD2 (6 bases). The germline V gene has CDR1 ENHRY and CDR2 SYGVKD. Trimming cost V 3 bases and J 0 bases, with 10 bases left between them. This CDR3 spans 15 amino acids.